This T cell receptor beta chain comes out of a study of tumor-infiltrating lymphocytes in primary liver carcinoma. A constant-region primer served to make TCR beta cDNA from roughly 500 ng total RNA. Library construction for TCR beta comprised three nested multiplex PCR rounds performed with slightly modified ARM-PCR. Rounds one and two of PCR, each of about 10 cycles, were primed with TRBV1-TRBV30 forward primers and a C-beta reverse primer. TCRdb recomputed calls from the multiplex PCR reads with MiXCR, one row per CDR3 protein. The data contain 45,000 to 55,000 distinct CDR3 sequences, about 68% of them singletons. General study results and limits: Compared with blood, tumor repertoires held significantly more in their top 250 clones.

The CDR3 totals 13 residues. From germline, CDR1 is LNHDA and CDR2 SQIVND (reference sequence). Only a few counts were recorded for this clonotype. Antigen specificity is unknown. Co-extraction yielded RNA and DNA from 20-30 mg of unsorted bulk tissue. Primary liver carcinomas in the patients were surgically resected. This clonotype was obtained from a man between 35 and 55 years old with primary liver carcinoma and hepatitis B virus infection. Sequencing was done on a sample of liver tumor tissue from sampling region 2. Indicated subset: tumor region T2, inferior pole. The V gene is TRBV19, the J gene TRBJ2-7, with 7 bases that match TRBD2. The CDR3 DNA reads TGTGCTTCGGGAAACGGGAGGTCCTACGAGCAGTACTTC. Translation: CASGNGRSYEQYF.